This T cell receptor beta chain was recovered during a study of blood T cell repertoires in COVID-19 (dated by TCRdb to 2019 to 2021). About the investigation overall: Samples from collaborators originated in the United States, Italy and Spain and spanned both the acute and convalescent phases of COVID-19. HLA class I and class II types, where available, came from metadata supplied by the sample provider rather than from assay-based typing. A de-identified subject ID, COVID-19 status, age in years and sex were almost always included in the sample metadata. Samples came from the ongoing ImmuneRACE study (first 160 participants) plus 1,254 subjects from 6 global collaborators. The prospective study material was composed of cDNA or gDNA derived from T cells, B-cell-depleted T cells, or PBMCs. The repertoires were released in a freely available public database meant as a resource for research on the immune response to SARS-CoV-2. The dataset comprised deeply sampled blood TCRbeta repertoires from subjects exposed to, actively infected with, or recovered from COVID-19. What the study reported, not specific to this receptor: The quantity of clinical and demographic metadata differed by source and by participant and was supplied without curation.

CDR3 length: 17 amino acids, cysteine to phenylalanine. Only the CDR3 part of the read is kept: 51 bases, read in frame from the first base. Per the germline V gene, KGHDR is the CDR1 and SFDVKD is the CDR2. V was cut back by 4 bases and J by 0 bases, leaving a gap of 15 bases between them. TCRbeta CDR3 regions were amplified from genomic DNA by means of the immunoSEQ Assay, a bias-controlled multiplex PCR. The study's processing was this. The number of nucleated cells in each sample was estimated from the amplification of reference gene primers within the assay. Sequence reads were collapsed and filtered to measure the absolute abundance of every unique TCRbeta CDR3 rearrangement. Productive Simpson clonality was computed per sample as the square root of Simpson's diversity index over productive rearrangements. TCRdb mirrors the immuneACCESS table, restricted to in-frame sequences. Some clones are absent from its copies; in checked studies, under half trace to an unresolved V gene, and the reason for the others is unknown. Clonal size and the V and J genes are those of that table, whereas D and trimming came from the DNA. The sample table lists roughly 160,000 clones, approximately 88% of them with a count of one. The ten largest clones represent roughly 13% of the sample.

Enrolling through a virtual design, the prospective study's participants ranged in age from about 18 to 89 years and lived across roughly 24 United States geographic areas. Cohort assignment in the prospective study relied on participant-reported clinical history from a screening survey and a study questionnaire. ImmuneRACE Cohort 3 recovered participants were defined by two consecutive negative NP/OP PCR tests, healthcare professional clearance, or symptom resolution. Each participant in the prospective study had whole blood, serum and a nasopharyngeal or oropharyngeal swab collected by mobile phlebotomists. Additional blood draws and questionnaires over an approximately two-month period could optionally be provided by prospective study participants. Before DNA extraction, prospective study blood samples were shipped either frozen or at room temperature. Comments on this clone: Its cognate antigen has yet to be identified. No per-base quality is available; no much larger clone lies one base away.

This TCR came from a woman aged 60-75 years who had recovered from COVID-19. The chain employs TRBV24-1 and TRBJ2-1; the D region possibly corresponds to TRBD1 (5 bases align). The sequenced material came from PBMCs or T cells enriched from blood (not recorded which). The DNA reads as follows: TGTGCCACCAGTGACACCGACAGCCTCAGCTCCTACAATGAGCAGTTCTTC. The resulting protein is CATSDTDSLSSYNEQFF.